The 30 T cell receptor beta chains below all came from one sample that was sequenced in a study of shared clonotypes between healthy human individuals. Clones were read by immunoSEQ multiplex PCR, and TCRdb kept only the in-frame ones, dropping some. The table records more than 2 million clones, about 95% of them present only once. Naive-designated CD8 cells lacked CD45RO, were positively enriched for CCR7, and omitted terminally differentiated effector memory CD45RA+ cells. Sequencing used naive CD8+ T cells sorted from blood. The receptors were gathered from a man between 18 and 35 years old in good health.

The chain employs TRBV27 and TRBJ1-1; D not resolved. Trimming left V 2 bases short and J 3 bases short, with 10 bases between. Germline assignment: CDR1 MNHEY and CDR2 SMNVEV (reference sequence). The CDR3 is made up of 14 amino acids. The CDR3 sequence is CASSLGVGYTEAFF. The CDR3 DNA reads TGTGCCAGCAGTTTAGGGGTAGGTTACACTGAAGCTTTCTTT.

The V and J genes are TRBV7-8 and TRBJ2-1; 9 positions agree with TRBD2. The CDR3 consists of 15 residues. V was pared by 5 bases and J by 3 bases, with 5 bases of the junction left unmatched. Germline assignment: CDR1 SGHVS and CDR2 FQNEAQ. The CDR3 nucleotides read TGTGCCAGCAGCGTGATAGCGGGGGACTACAATGAGCAGTTCTTC. This sequence encodes CASSVIAGDYNEQFF. Using reference TRBV7-8 and TRBJ2-1 for the parts outside the CDR3, the full variable domain is GAGVSQSPRYKVAKRGQDVALRCDPISGHVSLFWYQQALGQGPEFLTYFQNEAQLDKSGLPSDRFFAERPEGSVSTLKIQRTQQEDSAVYLCASSVIAGDYNEQFFGPGTRLTVL.

This chain uses TRBV10-1 with TRBJ2-7, with D perhaps TRBD1 (5 bases). Germline CDR1 reads WNHNN; CDR2 reads SYGVQD (reference sequence). Trimming cost V 4 bases and J 1 base, with 20 bases left between them. This CDR3 contains 17 residues. DNA for the CDR3: TGCGCCAGCAGTGGACCCGGACCGAGTGGGGCGTCCTACGAGCAGTACTTC. It is translated as CASSGPGPSGASYEQYF.

The V gene is TRBV13, the J gene TRBJ2-7, with TRBD1 matching over 8 bases. The trim removed 4 bases at V and 6 bases at J, leaving 8 bases unmatched. The CDR3 is 14 amino acids. The germline gives CDR1 PRHDT, CDR2 FYEKMQ (reference sequence). For the CDR3, the DNA is TGTGCCAGCAGCTCAGGACAGGGACGGGGCGAGCAGTACTTC. It encodes CASSSGQGRGEQYF. Combining the CDR3 with reference TRBV13 and TRBJ2-7 gives the whole variable domain AAGVIQSPRHLIKEKRETATLKCYPIPRHDTVYWYQQGPGQDPQFLISFYEKMQSDKGSIPDRFSAQQFSDYHSELNMSSLELGDSALYFCASSSGQGRGEQYFGPGTRLTVT.

V usage is TRBV27 and J usage is TRBJ2-1; TRBD2 might be the D (5 bases). The germline V gene has CDR1 MNHEY and CDR2 SMNVEV (reference sequence). The CDR3 has 16 residues. Trimming took 0 bases from V and 0 from J, leaving 9 bases between them. CDR3 nucleotide sequence: TGTGCCAGCAGTTTATCGTTAGGGAGCTCCTACAATGAGCAGTTCTTC. It is translated as CASSLSLGSSYNEQFF.

This sequence joins TRBV12-5 and TRBJ2-1; tentative D call: TRBD2 (5 bases). The V end lost 0 bases, the J end lost 5 bases, and 23 bases lay between the germline ends. Germline assignment: CDR1 LGHNT and CDR2 FRNRAP. This CDR3 is built from 19 residues. This chain's CDR3 is CASGLVTPRTRGPDNEQFF. CDR3 sequence (DNA): TGTGCTAGTGGTTTGGTAACTCCCCGTACGAGAGGGCCCGACAATGAGCAGTTCTTC.

Regarding this clone: Other DNA sequences of this sample code for an identical CDR3. The rearrangement uses TRBV9 and TRBJ1-4; D not resolved. The CDR3 runs 12 residues. V lost 0 bases and J lost 6, with 3 bases in between. Germline assignment: CDR1 SGDLS and CDR2 YYNGEE. CDR3 sequence (DNA): TGTGCCAGCAGCGTAGGTGATGAAAAACTGTTTTTT. Its protein product is CASSVGDEKLFF.

J is TRBJ2-1 and V is TRBV5-1, with D perhaps being TRBD1 or TRBD2 (6 bases each). Trimming stripped 3 bases from V and 2 bases from J, with 9 bases between. The germline gives CDR1 SGHRS, CDR2 YFSETQ. The CDR3 sequence is 14 residues long. The CDR3 loop reads CASSWGAAYNEQFF. In DNA, the CDR3 is TGCGCCAGCAGCTGGGGGGCCGCCTACAATGAGCAGTTCTTC. The full variable domain, in which reference TRBV5-1 and TRBJ2-1 provide the parts outside the CDR3, is KAGVTQTPRYLIKTRGQQVTLSCSPISGHRSVSWYQQTPGQGLQFLFEYFSETQRNKGNFPGRFSGRQFSNSRSEMNVSTLELGDSALYLCASSWGAAYNEQFFGPGTRLTVL.

To note about this clone: Other DNA sequences in the sample encode the same CDR3. The V gene is TRBV9, the J gene TRBJ2-7; 10 positions agree with TRBD2. V lost 0 bases and J lost 3; bases outside the gene matches: 0. Germline CDR1 is SGDLS and CDR2 is YYNGEE. The CDR3 is 14 residues long. The CDR3 DNA reads as TGTGCCAGCAGCGTAGGACTAGCGGGCTACGAGCAGTACTTC. Amino acids: CASSVGLAGYEQYF.

This clone was picked up a small number of times. J is TRBJ1-5 and V is TRBV27; D is unclear. Germline V gene sequence: CDR1 MNHEY, CDR2 SMNVEV (reference sequence). Trimming removed 2 bases from V and 5 bases from J, with 7 bases in between. CDR3 length: 13 residues. The CDR3 protein is CASSLAGDQPQHF. The CDR3 DNA reads as TGTGCCAGCAGTTTAGCTGGGGATCAGCCCCAGCATTTT.

This chain connects TRBV5-1 to TRBJ2-1, with 7 bases identical to TRBD1. After removal of 4 bases from V and 8 bases from J, the junction contained 9 bases not matched to a gene. The CDR3 has 14 residues. CDR1 SGHRS and CDR2 YFSETQ come from the germline V gene. The CDR3 here is CASSLRTGGDEQFF. In DNA, the CDR3 is TGCGCCAGCAGCCTTCGGACAGGAGGCGATGAGCAGTTCTTC. The full variable domain, with the rest looked up from reference TRBV5-1 and TRBJ2-1, is KAGVTQTPRYLIKTRGQQVTLSCSPISGHRSVSWYQQTPGQGLQFLFEYFSETQRNKGNFPGRFSGRQFSNSRSEMNVSTLELGDSALYLCASSLRTGGDEQFFGPGTRLTVL.

This sequence joins TRBV7-9 and TRBJ2-1; TRBD2 matches 12 bases. With 2 bases clipped from V and 5 bases from J, the junction kept 7 bases outside the gene matches. Per germline, CDR1 SEHNR and CDR2 FQNEAQ (reference sequence). CDR3 length: 17 amino acids. The CDR3 sequence: CASSLSTSGREDNEQFF. In DNA form, the CDR3 reads TGTGCCAGCAGCTTATCGACTAGCGGGAGAGAGGACAATGAGCAGTTCTTC.

J is TRBJ2-1 and V is TRBV4-1; TRBD2 agrees at 8 bases. This CDR3 spans 16 amino acids. Germline V CDR1 and CDR2: MGHRA, YSYEKL. V lost 0 bases to trimming and J lost 4 bases; unmatched junction nucleotides: 5. Here the CDR3 reads CASSQEPSGFYNEQFF. The CDR3 DNA reads TGCGCCAGCAGCCAAGAGCCTAGCGGGTTTTACAATGAGCAGTTCTTC.

The V gene is TRBV29-1, the J gene TRBJ2-3, with a possible D match to TRBD1 (5 bases). V was pared by 4 bases and J by 2 bases, with 19 bases between. The CDR3 sequence is 16 residues long. Germline assignment: CDR1 SQVTM and CDR2 ANQGSEA. The CDR3 bases are TGCAGCGTTGTTGGAGTACTATCAGGGAACACAGATACGCAGTATTTT. Its translation is CSVVGVLSGNTDTQYF.

The rearrangement joins TRBV7-3 to TRBJ2-1; D not certain. Germline CDR1 reads SGHTA; CDR2 reads FQGTGA. The V end lost 2 bases, the J end lost 12 bases, and 14 bases lay between the germline ends. This CDR3 is 13 amino acids long. The CDR3 DNA reads as TGTGCCAGCAGCTTATCCTCTGGATCCTTGCAGTTCTTC. This codes for CASSLSSGSLQFF.

The V call is TRBV5-6, the J call TRBJ2-1; 13 bases fit TRBD2. Germline CDR1 SGHDT, CDR2 YYEEEE. This CDR3 spans 15 amino acids. V lost 4 bases to trimming and J lost 9 bases; unmatched junction nucleotides: 7. The CDR3 reads CASSLGLAGVREQFF. The CDR3 region has the DNA TGTGCCAGCAGCCTAGGACTAGCGGGAGTTCGTGAGCAGTTCTTC.

The chain recombines TRBV6-5 with TRBJ2-7, with 8 nucleotides matching TRBD1. The CDR3 length is 15 residues. With 5 bases clipped from V and 6 bases from J, the junction kept 12 bases outside the gene matches. The V gene's germline CDR1 is MNHEY and CDR2 SVGAGI. CDR3 nucleotide sequence: TGTGCCAGCAGTCCCCTCTCTCAGGGGGCTCCCGAGCAGTACTTC. Translated, it gives CASSPLSQGAPEQYF.

The chain recombines TRBV2 with TRBJ2-7, with 14 bases that match TRBD2. V gave up 5 bases and J gave up 2 bases; unmatched junction bases: 8. This CDR3 contains 17 residues. Germline CDR1 reads SNHLY; CDR2 reads FYNNEI. This chain's CDR3 is CASSYETSGGDTYEQYF. The CDR3 coding sequence is TGTGCCAGCAGTTACGAGACTAGCGGGGGGGACACCTACGAGCAGTACTTC.

This chain uses TRBV13 with TRBJ2-5, with D possibly being TRBD1 (5 bases). Germline values: CDR1 PRHDT, CDR2 FYEKMQ (reference sequence). This CDR3 region has 14 residues. The V gene lost 2 bases and the J gene lost 5 bases, with 12 bases spanning the gap. CDR3 amino acids: CASSLPGLWETQYF. CDR3 nucleotide sequence: TGTGCCAGCAGCTTACCAGGGTTGTGGGAGACCCAGTACTTC. Drawing the rest from reference TRBV13 and TRBJ2-5, the complete variable domain is AAGVIQSPRHLIKEKRETATLKCYPIPRHDTVYWYQQGPGQDPQFLISFYEKMQSDKGSIPDRFSAQQFSDYHSELNMSSLELGDSALYFCASSLPGLWETQYFGPGTRLLVL.

This CDR3 reads CASSLDLGGISPLHF. The CDR3 DNA reads TGTGCCAGCAGCTTAGACCTAGGGGGGATTTCACCCCTCCACTTT. J is TRBJ1-6 and V is TRBV11-2, with a tentative D call TRBD1 (6 bases). The V gene's germline CDR1 is SGHAT and CDR2 FQNNGV. The CDR3 sequence is 15 residues long. V lost 0 bases, J lost 9 bases, and 12 bases lay in between.

The rearrangement joins TRBV27 to TRBJ2-5; a possible D gene is TRBD2 (6 bases). There are 14 residues in the CDR3. The V gene lost 3 bases and the J gene lost 7 bases, with 15 bases spanning the gap. The germline CDR1 and CDR2 sequences are MNHEY and SMNVEV (reference sequence). CDR3 sequence: CASSFIGAGGTQYF. CDR3 in DNA: TGTGCCAGCAGTTTCATTGGGGCCGGGGGGACCCAGTACTTC.

This chain uses TRBV6-4 with TRBJ1-1; 9 positions match TRBD1. Germline V gene lookup returns CDR1 MRHNA and CDR2 SNTAGT. J gave up 3 bases and V 6 bases, and 8 bases lay outside the gene matches. The CDR3 is 15 amino acids. The CDR3 DNA sequence: TGTGCCAGCAGAGAACACAGGGGGCCCGACACTGAAGCTTTCTTT. Translating it yields CASREHRGPDTEAFF.

The rearrangement uses TRBV9 and TRBJ1-1; D is possibly TRBD1 (6 bases). The V gene's germline CDR1 is SGDLS and CDR2 YYNGEE. V lost 4 bases to trimming and J lost 0 bases, with 16 bases between them. This CDR3 is 16 amino acids long. CDR3 sequence reads: CASSLNSGGMNTEAFF. CDR3 in DNA: TGTGCCAGCAGCCTAAACTCCGGGGGCATGAACACTGAAGCTTTCTTT.

The chain couples TRBV29-1 to TRBJ2-7; no firm D call. There are 15 residues in the CDR3. The V end was cut by 0 bases, the J end by 1 base, with 13 bases between. Germline values: CDR1 SQVTM, CDR2 ANQGSEA. CDR3 DNA sequence: TGCAGCGTTGAAGATCCCGGGTCCTCTTCCTACGAGCAGTACTTC. Translation: CSVEDPGSSSYEQYF.

The chain combines TRBV7-6 with TRBJ2-7, with D uncertain. V lost 3 bases and J lost 5, with 8 bases in between. Germline loops: CDR1 SGHVS, CDR2 FNYEAQ. The CDR3 is 12 residues long. The CDR3 DNA reads TGTGCCAGCAGCTTTGGAAACCACGAGCAGTACTTC. Encoded protein: CASSFGNHEQYF.

The chain carries TRBV10-3 and TRBJ2-1; 9 bases line up with TRBD1. The CDR3 runs to 14 residues. The germline CDR1 and CDR2 sequences are ENHRY and SYGVKD. V lost 2 bases, J lost 6 bases, and 2 bases stayed unmatched. The CDR3 region is CAISEGQGFNEQFF. CDR3 nucleotides: TGTGCCATCAGTGAGGGACAGGGGTTCAATGAGCAGTTCTTC.

The V call is TRBV18, the J call TRBJ2-3; no reliable D call. The V and J ends lost 3 bases and 0 bases respectively, with 7 bases between them. Germline V gene lookup returns CDR1 KGHSH and CDR2 LQKENI. CDR3 length: 14 amino acids. Here the CDR3 DNA reads TGTGCCAGCTCACCTTTACAGAGCACAGATACGCAGTATTTT. Encoded protein: CASSPLQSTDTQYF.

The chain couples TRBV10-3 to TRBJ2-3; weak D call: TRBD2 (6 bases). CDR1 is ENHRY, CDR2 SYGVKD, per germline. V lost 7 bases to trimming and J lost 0 bases, with 14 bases between them. The CDR3 is 15 residues long. The CDR3 DNA follows: TGTGCCATCACCTTCGGCGGGGCAAGCACAGATACGCAGTATTTT. Translation: CAITFGGASTDTQYF.

V is TRBV4-1 and J is TRBJ2-1; 11 positions agree with TRBD2. The ends lost 4 bases at V and 8 bases at J; junction bases unmatched: 16. From germline, CDR1 is MGHRA and CDR2 YSYEKL. This CDR3 comprises 18 residues. CDR3 sequence reads: CASSPQPLAGGLMDEQFF. The DNA of the CDR3 is TGCGCCAGCAGCCCCCAACCCTTAGCGGGGGGGCTAATGGATGAGCAGTTCTTC.

About this clone itself: This CDR3 is also generated by other DNA sequences in the sample. This rearrangement joins TRBV6-5 to TRBJ1-1, with no clear D. Germline-derived CDR1 and CDR2 are MNHEY and SVGAGI. The V gene lost 6 bases and the J gene lost 4 bases, with 6 bases spanning the gap. The CDR3 extends over 11 amino acids. This chain's CDR3 is CASSLGTEAFF. The CDR3 DNA follows: TGTGCCAGCAGCCTAGGCACTGAAGCTTTCTTT.